This entry lists 17 T cell receptor beta chains sequenced from one sample in a study of cytomegalovirus exposure and HLA in healthy donors. Measured with immunoSEQ multiplex PCR; TCRdb has only the in-frame clones, and not every one. The sample comprises about 220,000 clones, approximately 86% of which are singletons, and around 3% rests with the top ten. Sequenced input: PBMCs. These receptor sequences come from a woman younger than 35 in good health and CMV-seronegative.

Here the CDR3 reads CASSLDRTSGSVSPYEQYF. CDR3 nucleotide sequence: TGTGCCAGCAGCCTCGACAGGACTAGCGGGAGTGTAAGCCCCTACGAGCAGTACTTC. The chain employs TRBV7-8 and TRBJ2-7, with 13 nucleotides matching TRBD2. Germline assignment: CDR1 SGHVS and CDR2 FQNEAQ. This CDR3 contains 19 residues. Losses at the gene ends were 5 bases for V and 2 bases for J; bases not matched to a gene: 15.

This clone was detected once. The chain joins TRBV4-2 to TRBJ1-5, with no clear D. Germline V gene lookup returns CDR1 LGHNA and CDR2 YNFKEQ. The CDR3 is 14 amino acids. Trimming cost V 1 base and J 9 bases, with 13 bases left between them. This CDR3 reads CASSQVSSAMPQHF. CDR3 sequence (DNA): TGTGCCAGCAGCCAAGTTAGCAGCGCAATGCCCCAGCATTTT.

The gene calls are TRBV15 and TRBJ2-1, with TRBD1 matching 10 bases. There are 15 residues in the CDR3. After removal of 0 bases from V and 7 bases from J, the junction contained 3 bases not matched to a gene. Germline V gene lookup returns CDR1 LNHNV and CDR2 YYDKDF (reference sequence). DNA for the CDR3: TGTGCCACCAGCAGAGATAAGGACAGGGGGAATGAGCAGTTCTTC. Its translation is CATSRDKDRGNEQFF.

This clone showed up just once. This chain connects TRBV28 to TRBJ1-4; the D is unclear. Between the trimmed V and J ends, which lost 6 bases and 5 bases, there was a span of 10 bases. CDR1 is MDHEN and CDR2 is SYDVKM in the germline V gene. This CDR3 contains 13 residues. CDR3 amino acids: CASSRGRNEKLFF. CDR3 bases: TGTGCCAGCAGCCGAGGGAGGAATGAAAAACTGTTTTTT.

A word on this clone: Other DNA sequences in this sample translate to the same CDR3. V gene TRBV4-1 combines with J gene TRBJ2-3; TRBD2 matches 10 bases. Trimming cost V 2 bases and J 1 base; bases outside gene matches: 0. There are 15 residues in the CDR3. Per the germline V gene, CDR1 is MGHRA and CDR2 is YSYEKL. CDR3 protein: CASSQLAGGTDTQYF. Written as DNA, the CDR3 is TGCGCCAGCAGCCAACTAGCGGGAGGCACAGATACGCAGTATTTT.

The chain joins TRBV6-6 to TRBJ1-5; D uncertain. CDR3 length: 15 amino acids. V gave up 3 bases and J gave up 0 bases, with 9 bases separating them. From germline, CDR1 is MNHNY and CDR2 SVGAGI (reference sequence). The DNA of the CDR3 is TGTGCCAGCAGTTATGGCAGTTATAGCAATCAGCCCCAGCATTTT. Translation: CASSYGSYSNQPQHF.

This rearrangement joins TRBV7-9 to TRBJ2-3; a weak D match, TRBD1 (6 bases). CDR1 is SEHNR and CDR2 is FQNEAQ in the germline V gene (reference sequence). V was cut by 3 bases and J by 1 base, with 8 bases left in between. The CDR3 runs to 14 residues. CDR3 DNA: TGTGCCAGCAGCTTCGCAGGGGGCACAGATACGCAGTATTTT. Translation gives CASSFAGGTDTQYF.

This chain connects TRBV10-3 to TRBJ1-1; TRBD1 aligns across 9 bases. Germline values: CDR1 ENHRY, CDR2 SYGVKD. The CDR3 is made up of 14 amino acids. The trim removed 3 bases at V and 9 bases at J, leaving 8 bases unmatched. The CDR3 DNA is TGTGCCATCAGTGAAACCTCCGGGACAGGGAAAGCTTTCTTT. It translates to CAISETSGTGKAFF.

The rearrangement joins TRBV28 to TRBJ2-5; a possible D gene is TRBD2 (5 bases). V was pared by 2 bases and J by 1 base, with 8 bases between. Germline V gene lookup returns CDR1 MDHEN and CDR2 SYDVKM. The CDR3 is made up of 14 amino acids. The CDR3 DNA reads as TGTGCCAGCAGTTTACAAAGCGGCCAAGAGACCCAGTACTTC. It is translated as CASSLQSGQETQYF.

This sequence joins TRBV5-1 and TRBJ2-1, with D perhaps TRBD1 (6 bases). In germline, CDR1 is SGHRS, CDR2 YFSETQ. V dropped 2 bases and J dropped 8 bases, with 14 bases sitting between them. The CDR3 is made up of 14 amino acids. The CDR3 protein is CASSFSGERYEQFF. In nucleotides, the CDR3 is TGCGCCAGCAGCTTTTCAGGGGAGCGGTATGAGCAGTTCTTC.

The chain carries TRBV6-1 and TRBJ1-1, with D hard to call. This CDR3 region has 13 residues. CDR1 MNHNS and CDR2 SASEGT come from the germline V gene. Trimming shortened V by 1 base and J by 8 bases, and 11 bases separated the two germline ends. The CDR3 DNA sequence: TGTGCCAGCAGTGAAGGATCTCAGCGCGAAGCTTTCTTT. Translation: CASSEGSQREAFF.

This clone showed up just a few times. The J gene is TRBJ2-7, the V gene TRBV2; 12 positions match TRBD2. The CDR3 consists of 15 residues. The V gene end was trimmed by 6 bases and the J gene end by 5 bases; junction bases not matched to a gene: 8. Per the germline V gene, CDR1 is SNHLY and CDR2 is FYNNEI. CDR3 bases: TGTGCCAGCAGGGCGACTAGCGGGAGTCGTAACGAGCAGTACTTC. Residues: CASRATSGSRNEQYF.

The J gene is TRBJ2-7, the V gene TRBV4-1; 7 nucleotides align to TRBD1. CDR1 and CDR2 (germline): MGHRA, YSYEKL. CDR3 size: 14 residues. The V gene end was trimmed by 3 bases and the J gene end by 2 bases; junction bases not matched to a gene: 4. The CDR3 DNA reads TGCGCCAGCAGCCAGGGGACAGACACCTACGAGCAGTACTTC. It translates to CASSQGTDTYEQYF.

V gene TRBV27 combines with J gene TRBJ1-2, with D possibly matching TRBD1 (5 bases). V was clipped by 2 bases and J by 4 bases, with 14 bases between them. The germline V gene has CDR1 MNHEY and CDR2 SMNVEV (reference sequence). This CDR3 comprises 15 residues. The CDR3 DNA reads TGTGCCAGCAGTTTAATAGGGGTGGATAGCTATGGCTACACCTTC. Translating it yields CASSLIGVDSYGYTF.

The chain couples TRBV28 to TRBJ2-1; 16 bases align to TRBD2. The CDR3 totals 21 residues. J was trimmed by 7 bases and V by 3 bases; bases with no gene match: 18. Germline V gene data show CDR1 as MDHEN and CDR2 as SYDVKM. In DNA form, the CDR3 reads TGTGCCAGCAGTTTGCCCACAGGGGGGACTAGCGGGAGGGCCAAGAGGAATGAGCAGTTCTTC. This gives the protein CASSLPTGGTSGRAKRNEQFF.

About this clone: The same CDR3 also results from other DNA sequences found in this sample. The chain employs TRBV5-6 and TRBJ2-7; D gene unclear. Germline CDR1 reads SGHDT; CDR2 reads YYEEEE. Between the trimmed V and J ends, which lost 0 bases and 2 bases, there was a span of 3 bases. The CDR3 is made up of 12 amino acids. The CDR3 region is CASSLAAYEQYF. The CDR3 nucleotides are TGTGCCAGCAGCTTGGCGGCCTACGAGCAGTACTTC.

The V gene is TRBV9, the J gene TRBJ2-3; 14 bases line up with TRBD2. This CDR3 has 16 residues. The germline CDR1 and CDR2 sequences are SGDLS and YYNGEE. Unmatched junction bases numbered 2, after V lost 4 bases and J lost 1 base. CDR3 sequence reads: CASSLGLAGGTDTQYF. The DNA for the CDR3 is TGTGCCAGCAGCTTGGGACTAGCGGGAGGCACAGATACGCAGTATTTT.